This record looks at one T cell receptor (beta chain) sequence and its context. This clonotype showed up many times. This receptor's antigen is unknown. Base qualities are not at hand, and no much larger clone is one base apart. From the germline V gene, CDR1 is MDHEN and CDR2 is SYDVKM. From V the trimming removes 5 bases and from J it removes 1 base, while the gene matches leave 9 bases of the junction unaccounted for. The CDR3 sequence holds 16 residues, the cysteine and phenylalanine included. Here the CDR3 DNA is all that survives: 48 bases in frame from base 1. Ophthalmopathy patients had moderately to severely active disease, Clinical Activity Score of at least 3, NOSPECS grade of at least 4, and duration under 3 months. The study excluded patients with uncontrolled infections, other autoimmune diseases, pregnancy or lactation. Diagnoses were based on clinical symptoms, serum thyroxine and TRAb, thyroid ultrasound and orbital computed tomography. PBMCs were separated from 10 ml of fresh peripheral blood using Ficoll-Paque density gradient centrifugation. Trizol reagent was used to extract total RNA, and RNA quality was then checked on an Agilent 2100 Bioanalyzer.

This record belongs to a study of T cells in Graves' hyperthyroidism and ophthalmopathy (dated by TCRdb to the late 2010s). In terms of the full investigation: Peripheral blood was sampled at the time of initial diagnosis, prior to any treatment. To identify TCR V-J signatures that set the groups apart, the researchers used a discovery cohort of 100 patients, made up of 40 to 45 with Graves' ophthalmopathy and some 55 with stable Graves' hyperthyroidism. Prospective prediction of ophthalmopathy was tested in an independent validation cohort of fewer than 20 hyperthyroidism patients and some 17 patients who later progressed to ophthalmopathy. For training and testing, the approximately 97 patients in the discovery cohort were randomly divided in a 7:3 ratio. In addition, the study compared T-cell repertoires in thyroid tissue and in blood from about six Graves' hyperthyroidism patients. After sampling, hyperthyroidism patients received methimazole starting at 30 mg daily, and ophthalmopathy patients received high-dose intravenous methylprednisolone. The paper reports TCR Vbeta CDR3 sequencing of more than 120 peripheral blood samples: around 41 ophthalmopathy, approximately 74 hyperthyroidism and approximately 17 progressor patients.

The TCR beta CDR3 regions were amplified from the RNA transcripts. A first-round RT-PCR of the TCR CDR3 used the HTBI primer set with the Qiagen OneStep RT-PCR kit. Libraries were constructed in a second round of multiplex PCR, after which size selection and purification were carried out. Paired-end sequencing of the libraries was performed with 100 bp reads on an Illumina HiSeq2000. As for the original processing: Raw data were processed with SOAPnuke, discarding reads with adapters, uncalled bases, mean Phred below 15, or no exact constant-primer or identifier match. COPE v1.2.5 was used to merge high-quality paired reads, and clonotypes were defined as unique nucleotide sequences. Clonotypes were aligned to IMGT TRBV, TRBD and TRBJ reference segments using MiTCR v1.1. The analysis was restricted to V-J combinations with a frequency above 0.0001, which together covered roughly 99% of the repertoires. The TCS score was defined as F50 (clonal expansion) divided by E x V (chaos), with BLOSUM62-based TCRdist calculated between CDR3 peptides within each V-J. Welch's t-statistics and random forest reduced some 510 V-J features to 10 to 15, which were used in a naive Bayes classifier (R e1071). The raw public reads went through TCRdb reprocessing: fastp at Q25, MiXCR clone calling, in-frame beta chains kept. Every distinct CDR3 protein forms one entry, paired with its most common genes and DNA. The V and J calls here are based on TCRdb, not the publication. The sample table lists about 330,000 distinct CDR3 sequences, 12% to 15% of them with a count of one. The ten top clones hold about 37% of the sample.

The paper as a whole reports these results and caveats: Most expanded thyroid clonotypes (frequency above 0.001) were also detected in blood, a finding suggesting that blood repertoires may reflect thyroid immune responses. No statistical method was used to fix the sample size in advance, and group allocation was not hidden from the investigators. In validation, progression to ophthalmopathy was predicted by the model with 70.59% sensitivity and roughly 72% specificity, a median of roughly 6 months before onset. A 13 V-J signature model separated ophthalmopathy from stable hyperthyroidism, with about 88% sensitivity and roughly 81% specificity in cross-validation and 80%/75% in testing.

The chain couples TRBV28 to TRBJ2-7; 9 bases in the middle match TRBD2. What was sequenced was blood. The receptor's source is a middle-aged woman with Graves' ophthalmopathy. The CDR3 amino acid sequence is: CASSVISSGASYEQYF. DNA sequence: TGTGCCAGCAGTGTAATTTCTAGCGGGGCGTCCTACGAGCAGTACTTC.